What follows is one T cell receptor beta chain and its context. Repertoires were generated with immunoSEQ multiplex PCR, while TCRdb's copy carries only in-frame clones and drops some. The sample comprises about 250,000 clones, around 89% of which are singletons, and about 9.3% rests with the top ten. This CDR3 is 18 amino acids long. Trimming removed 0 bases from V and 5 bases from J; junction bases left unmatched: 10. Germline V gene data show CDR1 as LGHDT and CDR2 as YNNKEL (reference sequence). The source of the sample is a study of blood T cell repertoires in COVID-19. Whole-study context: The samples span acute and convalescent COVID-19 from the United States, Italy and Spain. The cDNA or gDNA used as material had been derived from T cells, B-cell-depleted T cells, or PBMCs.

The TCR comes from a man between 40 and 49 years old who had recovered from COVID-19. This chain uses TRBV3-1 (or the pseudogene TRBV3-2) with TRBJ1-6, with 7 bases matching TRBD1. The source material was PBMCs or T cells enriched from blood (not recorded which). The CDR3 is CASSQEFGPGQHNSPLHF. Here the CDR3 DNA reads TGTGCCAGCAGCCAAGAATTTGGTCCGGGACAGCATAATTCACCCCTCCACTTT.